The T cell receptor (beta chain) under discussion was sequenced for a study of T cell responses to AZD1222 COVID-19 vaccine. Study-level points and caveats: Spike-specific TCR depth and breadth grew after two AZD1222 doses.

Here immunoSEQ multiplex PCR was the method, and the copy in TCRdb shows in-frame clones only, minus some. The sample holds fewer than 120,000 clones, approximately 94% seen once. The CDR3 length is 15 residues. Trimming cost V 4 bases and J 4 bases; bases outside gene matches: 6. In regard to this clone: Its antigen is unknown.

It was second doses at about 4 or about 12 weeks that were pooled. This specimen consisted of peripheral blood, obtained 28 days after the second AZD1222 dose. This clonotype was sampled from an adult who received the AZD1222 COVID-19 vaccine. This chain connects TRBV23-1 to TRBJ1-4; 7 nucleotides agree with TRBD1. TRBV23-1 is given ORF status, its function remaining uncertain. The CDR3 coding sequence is TGCGCCAGCAGTCTTCCGACAGGGTGTAATGAAAAACTGTTTTTT. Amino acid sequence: CASSLPTGCNEKLFF.